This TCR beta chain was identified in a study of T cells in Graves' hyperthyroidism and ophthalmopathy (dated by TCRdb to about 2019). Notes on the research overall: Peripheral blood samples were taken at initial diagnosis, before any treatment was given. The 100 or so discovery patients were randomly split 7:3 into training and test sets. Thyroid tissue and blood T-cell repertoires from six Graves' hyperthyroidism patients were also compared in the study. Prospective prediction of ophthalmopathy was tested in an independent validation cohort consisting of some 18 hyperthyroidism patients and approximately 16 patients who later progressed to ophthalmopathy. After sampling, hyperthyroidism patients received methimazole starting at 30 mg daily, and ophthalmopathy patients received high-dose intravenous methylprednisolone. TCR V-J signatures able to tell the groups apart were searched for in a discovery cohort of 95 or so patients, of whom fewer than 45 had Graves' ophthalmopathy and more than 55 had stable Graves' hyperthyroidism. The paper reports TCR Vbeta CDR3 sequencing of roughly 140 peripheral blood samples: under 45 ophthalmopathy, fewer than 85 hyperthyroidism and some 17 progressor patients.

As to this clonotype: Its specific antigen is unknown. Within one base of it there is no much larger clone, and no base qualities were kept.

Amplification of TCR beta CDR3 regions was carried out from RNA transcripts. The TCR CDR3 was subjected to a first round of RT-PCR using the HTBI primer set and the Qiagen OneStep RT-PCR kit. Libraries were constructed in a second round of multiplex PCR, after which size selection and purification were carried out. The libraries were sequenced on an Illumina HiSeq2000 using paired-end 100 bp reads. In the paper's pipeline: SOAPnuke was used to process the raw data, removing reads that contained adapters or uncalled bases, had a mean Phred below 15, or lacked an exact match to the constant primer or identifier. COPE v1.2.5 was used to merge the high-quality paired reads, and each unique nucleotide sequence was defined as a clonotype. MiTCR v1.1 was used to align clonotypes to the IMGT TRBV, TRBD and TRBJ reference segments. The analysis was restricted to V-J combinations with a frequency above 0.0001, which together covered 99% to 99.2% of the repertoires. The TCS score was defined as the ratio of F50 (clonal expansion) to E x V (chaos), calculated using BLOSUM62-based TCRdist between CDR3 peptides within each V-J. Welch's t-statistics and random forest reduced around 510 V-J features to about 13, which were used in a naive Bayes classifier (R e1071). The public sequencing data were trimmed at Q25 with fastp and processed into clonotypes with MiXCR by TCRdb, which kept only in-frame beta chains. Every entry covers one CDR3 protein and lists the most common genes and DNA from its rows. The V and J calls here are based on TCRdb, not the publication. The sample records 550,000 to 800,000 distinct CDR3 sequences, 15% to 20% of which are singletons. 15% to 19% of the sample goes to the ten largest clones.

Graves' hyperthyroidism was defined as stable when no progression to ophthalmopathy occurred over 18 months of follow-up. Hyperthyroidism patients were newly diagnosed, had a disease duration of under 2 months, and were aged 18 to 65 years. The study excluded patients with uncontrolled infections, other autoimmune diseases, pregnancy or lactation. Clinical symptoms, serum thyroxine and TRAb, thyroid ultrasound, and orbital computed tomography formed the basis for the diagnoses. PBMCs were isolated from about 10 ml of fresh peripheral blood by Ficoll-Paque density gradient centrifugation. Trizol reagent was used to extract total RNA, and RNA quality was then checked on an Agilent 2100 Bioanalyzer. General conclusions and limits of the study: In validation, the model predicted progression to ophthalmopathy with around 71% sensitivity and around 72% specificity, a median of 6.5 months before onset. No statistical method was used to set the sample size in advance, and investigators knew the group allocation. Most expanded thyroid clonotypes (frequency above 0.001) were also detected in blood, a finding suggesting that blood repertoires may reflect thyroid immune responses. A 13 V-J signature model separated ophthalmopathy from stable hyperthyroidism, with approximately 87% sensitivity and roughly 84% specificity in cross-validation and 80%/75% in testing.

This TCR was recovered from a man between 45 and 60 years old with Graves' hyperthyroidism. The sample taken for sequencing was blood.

The CDR3 region reads CSFGLAGWGEQFF. At the DNA level, the sequence is TGCAGCTTCGGACTAGCGGGCTGGGGTGAGCAGTTCTTC. The receptor chain draws on TRBV20-1 and TRBJ2-1; TRBD2 aligns with 11 central bases. Reading the germline V gene (reference sequence) gives CDR1 DFQATT and CDR2 SNEGSKA. Its CDR3 holds 13 amino acids, cysteine through phenylalanine. Only the CDR3 DNA stays, 39 bases, in frame from base 1.